Below, 32 T cell receptor beta chains from the same sample are listed, as sequenced in a study of radiation and T cells in renal cell carcinoma. The time point denotes: blood 4 weeks post-SBRT, at nephrectomy. Treatment denoted: 15 Gy SBRT to primary tumor, nephrectomy 4 weeks later. TCRdb keeps only in-frame clones here, not all; method: immunoSEQ multiplex PCR. The table has about 90,000 clones, over 80% seen once. Specimen: blood, collected from a patient whose treatment included radiotherapy and nephrectomy. The receptors were sampled from a man aged 50 to 60 with renal cell carcinoma.

The chain uses TRBV19 and TRBJ2-7; 8 bases are a match to TRBD1. Trimming at V came to 6 bases and at J to 3 bases, leaving 4 bases not matched to a gene. The CDR3 loop spans 13 amino acids. CDR1 is LNHDA and CDR2 is SQIVND in the germline V gene (reference sequence). The CDR3 sequence is CASRLDRGYEQYF. Here the CDR3 DNA reads TGTGCCAGTAGACTAGACAGGGGCTACGAGCAGTACTTC.

The chain combines TRBV6-1 with TRBJ1-2; 10 nucleotides match TRBD1. CDR1 is MNHNS, CDR2 SASEGT, per germline. V was pared by 4 bases and J by 7 bases, with 18 bases of the junction left unmatched. The CDR3 has 18 residues. In nucleotides, the CDR3 is TGTGCCAGCAGTGGGTTACTGGGACAGGGGTTCCGCTTGTCTGGCTACACCTTC. It specifies CASSGLLGQGFRLSGYTF.

This clone was recorded a few times. The gene calls are TRBV7-2 and TRBJ1-6; D uncertain. V lost 1 base to trimming and J lost 8 bases, with 18 bases between them. The CDR3 has 17 residues. Germline CDR1 reads SGHTA; CDR2 reads FQGNSA. The CDR3 DNA reads as TGTGCCAGCAGCTTAGAGGCAGCCGTGGAACCCTATTCACCCCTCCACTTT. This translates into CASSLEAAVEPYSPLHF.

The chain joins TRBV2 to TRBJ1-5; 8 bases agree with TRBD1. After removal of 6 bases from V and 1 base from J, the junction contained 2 bases not matched to a gene. The CDR3 totals 14 residues. Germline V lookup: CDR1 SNHLY, CDR2 FYNNEI. CDR3 sequence (DNA): TGTGCCAGCAGGGACAGGGTCAGCAATCAGCCCCAGCATTTT. It codes for CASRDRVSNQPQHF.

This sequence joins TRBV5-1 and TRBJ2-7; weak D call: TRBD2 (5 bases). The V end was cut by 4 bases, the J end by 3 bases, with 14 bases between. CDR1 and CDR2 (germline): SGHRS, YFSETQ. The length of the CDR3 is 14 residues. This CDR3 reads CASSPGTHSYEQYF. In DNA, the CDR3 is TGCGCCAGCAGCCCGGGAACACATAGCTACGAGCAGTACTTC. The whole variable domain, remainder taken from reference TRBV5-1 and TRBJ2-7, is KAGVTQTPRYLIKTRGQQVTLSCSPISGHRSVSWYQQTPGQGLQFLFEYFSETQRNKGNFPGRFSGRQFSNSRSEMNVSTLELGDSALYLCASSPGTHSYEQYFGPGTRLTVT.

This chain connects TRBV7-9 to TRBJ1-4; maybe TRBD1 (6 bases). Looked up from germline, CDR1 is SEHNR and CDR2 is FQNEAQ (reference sequence). The CDR3 sequence is 13 residues long. V lost 2 bases, J lost 6 bases, and 7 bases lay in between. CDR3 DNA: TGTGCCAGCAGCTTACGACAGGATGAAAAACTGTTTTTT. Translating it yields CASSLRQDEKLFF.

The chain couples TRBV11-2 to TRBJ1-5; TRBD1 matches at 7 bases. The V gene end was trimmed by 5 bases and the J gene end by 5 bases; junction bases not matched to a gene: 6. The CDR3 is 14 residues long. The germline V gene has CDR1 SGHAT and CDR2 FQNNGV. The CDR3 sequence: CASSTTGPHQPQHF. CDR3 nucleotides: TGTGCCAGCAGCACGACAGGGCCGCATCAGCCCCAGCATTTT.

The chain joins TRBV18 to TRBJ2-1, with 7 bases lining up with TRBD2. Losses at the gene ends were 4 bases for V and 8 bases for J; bases not matched to a gene: 8. Germline V gives CDR1 KGHSH, CDR2 LQKENI. The CDR3 is made up of 14 amino acids. The CDR3 sequence: CASSLKVREDEQFF. The CDR3 DNA reads TGTGCCAGCTCACTAAAGGTACGGGAGGATGAGCAGTTCTTC.

CDR3 coding DNA: TGTGCCTGGAGTGTAAGAGCGGGGGGTACGGCTAGCACAGATACGCAGTATTTT. It codes for CAWSVRAGGTASTDTQYF. The chain joins TRBV30 to TRBJ2-3, with 9 bases identical to TRBD2. This CDR3 has 18 amino acids. J was trimmed by 0 bases and V by 0 bases; bases with no gene match: 10. Germline CDR1 reads GTSNPN; CDR2 reads SVGIG (reference sequence).

The chain uses TRBV6-6 and TRBJ1-5; TRBD1 agrees at 10 bases. The CDR3 contains 14 residues. V gave up 4 bases and J gave up 9 bases; unmatched junction bases: 6. Looked up from germline, CDR1 is MNHNY and CDR2 is SVGAGI (reference sequence). CDR3 nucleotides: TGTGCCAGCAGTTCTGGACAGGGGGATCCGCCCCAGCATTTT. This codes for CASSSGQGDPPQHF.

This chain connects TRBV4-1 to TRBJ2-7; D perhaps matches TRBD2 (6 bases). The ends were cut back, 2 bases at V and 2 bases at J, with 13 bases in the middle. Germline CDR1 reads MGHRA; CDR2 reads YSYEKL. CDR3 length equals 15 residues. The CDR3 DNA follows: TGCGCCAGCAGCCAATTGGGACTCCCAACCTACGAGCAGTACTTC. Translation: CASSQLGLPTYEQYF.

The gene calls are TRBV29-1 and TRBJ2-1; D remains ambiguous. Germline V CDR1 and CDR2: SQVTM, ANQGSEA. There are 12 residues in the CDR3. The V and J ends lost 8 bases and 1 base respectively, with 9 bases between them. CDR3 nucleotides: TGCAGCCCTGTAGGGTCCTACAATGAGCAGTTCTTC. Translated: CSPVGSYNEQFF.

The rearrangement joins TRBV18 to TRBJ1-4, with D tentatively TRBD1 (6 bases). The V gene's germline CDR1 is KGHSH and CDR2 LQKENI. The CDR3 length is 16 residues. With 3 bases removed from V and 5 bases from J, the gap between germline ends came to 16 bases. The CDR3 DNA reads as TGTGCCAGCTCACCCCCTACAGGGTCTCCGAATGAAAAACTGTTTTTT. Translated: CASSPPTGSPNEKLFF.

In its sample, this clone was seen once. The V call is TRBV28, the J call TRBJ2-5; the match to TRBD2 covers 8 bases. This CDR3 is built from 18 residues. J lost 4 bases, V lost 4 bases, and 17 bases had no gene match. The germline V gene encodes CDR1 MDHEN and CDR2 SYDVKM. CDR3 DNA sequence: TGTGCCAGCAGTTCATCGCGAGGCACCCGAACTAGCGGAGAGACCCAGTACTTC. This codes for CASSSSRGTRTSGETQYF.

J is TRBJ2-2 and V is TRBV4-3; TRBD1 matches at 7 bases. The CDR3 spans 15 residues. Unmatched junction bases numbered 3, after V lost 4 bases and J lost 1 base. Looked up from germline, CDR1 is LGHNA and CDR2 is YSLEER. The DNA of the CDR3 is TGCGCCAGCAGCCTCTACAGGGGGAACACCGGGGAGCTGTTTTTT. Its translation is CASSLYRGNTGELFF.

The chain employs TRBV6-5 and TRBJ1-2; 11 bases are a match to TRBD1. The CDR3 length is 15 residues. Germline V lookup: CDR1 MNHEY, CDR2 SVGAGI. V was pared by 5 bases and J by 5 bases, with 7 bases of the junction left unmatched. CDR3 nucleotides: TGTGCCAGCAGTACGCTGGACAGGGGGCATTATGGCTACACCTTC. Translating gives CASSTLDRGHYGYTF.

The chain employs TRBV9 and TRBJ2-1, with D hard to call. V lost 3 bases and J 5 bases, leaving 15 bases between the germline ends. CDR1 and CDR2 (germline): SGDLS, YYNGEE. The CDR3 runs 15 residues. This chain's CDR3 is CASSAAPWQDNEQFF. The CDR3 nucleotides are TGTGCCAGCAGCGCCGCCCCCTGGCAGGACAATGAGCAGTTCTTC. Filled out from reference TRBV9 and TRBJ2-1, the complete variable domain reads DSGVTQTPKHLITATGQRVTLRCSPRSGDLSVYWYQQSLDQGLQFLIQYYNGEERAKGNILERFSAQQFPDLHSELNLSSLELGDSALYFCASSAAPWQDNEQFFGPGTRLTVL.

V and J are TRBV27 and TRBJ2-3, with D hard to call. The V end was cut by 6 bases, the J end by 6 bases, with 22 bases between. This CDR3 is 16 amino acids long. Germline V gives CDR1 MNHEY, CDR2 SMNVEV (reference sequence). The CDR3 coding sequence is TGTGCCAGCAGAAGTAAACCGGGTGGAGCCGAGGATACGCAGTATTTT. The encoded protein is CASRSKPGGAEDTQYF.

This chain links TRBV18 with TRBJ2-3, with D possibly TRBD1 on 5 matching bases. The CDR3 has 15 residues. CDR1 is KGHSH and CDR2 is LQKENI in the germline V gene. Trimming stripped 2 bases from V and 4 bases from J, with 13 bases between. The CDR3 DNA sequence: TGTGCCAGCTCACCAAGGGGCAGTCCCCCAGATACGCAGTATTTT. Protein: CASSPRGSPPDTQYF.

This chain connects TRBV19 to TRBJ2-5; 8 positions agree with TRBD1. The junction had 0 bases not matched to a gene; V was cut back by 3 bases and J by 3 bases. Germline CDR1 is LNHDA and CDR2 is SQIVND (reference sequence). This CDR3 has 13 residues. CDR3 DNA: TGTGCCAGTAGTATGGACAGGGAAGAGACCCAGTACTTC. This translates into CASSMDREETQYF.

The CDR3 reads CASSGGTFTYEQYF. In DNA form, the CDR3 reads TGTGCCAGCAGTGGCGGGACATTTACCTACGAGCAGTACTTC. The J gene is TRBJ2-7, the V gene TRBV6-1; D may correspond to TRBD1 or TRBD2 (6 bases each). This CDR3 spans 14 amino acids. Germline lookup yields CDR1 MNHNS and CDR2 SASEGT. Trimming shortened V by 4 bases and J by 2 bases, and 12 bases separated the two germline ends.

The CDR3 DNA reads TGTGCCAGCAGCTTAAGGGACGGACCTTTCTACGAGCAGTACTTC. It encodes CASSLRDGPFYEQYF. This rearrangement joins TRBV7-9 to TRBJ2-7; either TRBD1 or TRBD2 may fit D (5 bases each). V lost 2 bases to trimming and J lost 3 bases, with 14 bases between them. The germline gives CDR1 SEHNR, CDR2 FQNEAQ (reference sequence). This CDR3 contains 15 residues.

This clone was counted a single time. The chain couples TRBV7-9 to TRBJ2-7; TRBD1 aligns across 7 bases. The CDR3 length is 16 residues. V lost 4 bases to trimming and J lost 2 bases; unmatched junction nucleotides: 11. The germline CDR1 and CDR2 sequences are SEHNR and FQNEAQ (reference sequence). CDR3 DNA sequence: TGTGCCAGCAGCTCCAACAGGGGCACTATAGCCTACGAGCAGTACTTC. It encodes CASSSNRGTIAYEQYF. Complete variable domain (other parts from reference TRBV7-9 and TRBJ2-7): DTGVSQNPRHKITKRGQNVTFRCDPISEHNRLYWYRQTLGQGPEFLTYFQNEAQLEKSRLLSDRFSAERPKGSFSTLEIQRTEQGDSAMYLCASSSNRGTIAYEQYFGPGTRLTVT.

This clone came up a few times. The rearrangement links TRBV27 to TRBJ2-5; D uncertain. Trimming took off 4 bases at V and 4 bases at J, with 4 bases between the two ends. Germline-derived CDR1 and CDR2 are MNHEY and SMNVEV (reference sequence). The CDR3 is made up of 11 amino acids. CDR3: CASSWGETQYF. The CDR3 DNA is TGTGCCAGCAGTTGGGGAGAGACCCAGTACTTC.

V is TRBV5-8 and J is TRBJ2-5; D call uncertain. Between the trimmed V and J ends, which lost 6 bases and 5 bases, there was a span of 14 bases. CDR3 size: 13 residues. The V gene's germline CDR1 is SGHTS and CDR2 YDEGEE. Here the CDR3 reads CASIRASKETQYF. In nucleotides, the CDR3 is TGTGCCAGCATCCGGGCCTCGAAGGAGACCCAGTACTTC.

The J gene is TRBJ2-2, the V gene TRBV5-1, with 8 bases lining up with TRBD1. The CDR3 has 15 residues. Germline V lookup: CDR1 SGHRS, CDR2 YFSETQ. J gave up 6 bases and V 4 bases, and 8 bases lay outside the gene matches. CDR3: CASSITTGEAGELFF. DNA for the CDR3: TGCGCCAGCAGCATAACGACAGGGGAGGCCGGGGAGCTGTTTTTT.

The chain links TRBV30 to TRBJ2-7; TRBD2 might be the D (5 bases). CDR1 is GTSNPN, CDR2 SVGIG, per germline (reference sequence). This CDR3 is 12 amino acids long. With 3 bases removed from V and 7 bases from J, the gap between germline ends came to 13 bases. The CDR3 loop is CAWRLGRGEQYF. CDR3 coding DNA: TGTGCCTGGAGGTTAGGACGAGGGGAGCAGTACTTC.

The chain employs TRBV7-6 and TRBJ2-7; 7 bases fit TRBD1. The CDR3 is 14 residues long. The germline CDR1 and CDR2 sequences are SGHVS and FNYEAQ. V dropped 7 bases and J dropped 4; count of bases not matched to a gene: 10. As DNA, the CDR3 is TGTGCCAGCACCGATGACAGGGCTGGTTACGAGCAGTACTTC. Its protein is CASTDDRAGYEQYF.

V gene TRBV27 combines with J gene TRBJ1-5, with unresolved D. V lost 5 bases, J lost 3 bases, and 8 bases lay in between. CDR1 and CDR2 from the germline V gene are MNHEY and SMNVEV (reference sequence). CDR3 length: 13 residues. CDR3 protein: CASSPWANQPQHF. For the CDR3, the DNA is TGTGCCAGCAGTCCGTGGGCCAATCAGCCCCAGCATTTT.

The rearrangement joins TRBV4-1 to TRBJ2-5, with 7 bases fitting TRBD2. Trimming at V came to 5 bases and at J to 1 base, leaving 7 bases not matched to a gene. Germline V gene sequence: CDR1 MGHRA, CDR2 YSYEKL. The length of the CDR3 is 15 residues. CDR3 residues: CASSSGTIFQETQYF. The DNA for the CDR3 is TGCGCCAGCAGCTCCGGGACTATATTCCAAGAGACCCAGTACTTC.

The chain recombines TRBV27 with TRBJ2-1, with D possibly being TRBD2 (6 bases). This CDR3 spans 15 amino acids. Per the germline V gene, CDR1 is MNHEY and CDR2 is SMNVEV (reference sequence). V lost 7 bases to trimming and J lost 3 bases, with 16 bases between them. The CDR3 here is CASTHHGGDYNEQFF. CDR3 nucleotides: TGTGCCAGCACCCATCACGGGGGAGACTACAATGAGCAGTTCTTC.

The genes are TRBV15 and TRBJ2-1; TRBD1 is a possible D gene (5 bases). The CDR3 sequence is 17 residues long. CDR1 is LNHNV and CDR2 is YYDKDF in the germline V gene (reference sequence). Trimming cost V 5 bases and J 4 bases, with 21 bases left between them. CDR3 loop: CATSPALVPTAYNEQFF. In DNA, the CDR3 is TGTGCCACCAGCCCCGCCCTTGTTCCGACAGCATACAATGAGCAGTTCTTC.